Below, 32 T cell receptor beta chains from the same sample are listed, as sequenced in a study of cytomegalovirus exposure and HLA in healthy donors. PCR employed 60 Vbeta and 13 Jbeta primers. Only in-frame clones appear in the TCRdb table, and some are missing; sequencing was by immunoSEQ multiplex PCR. The sample has about 180,000 clones; around 75% are singletons. Material: PBMCs. The receptors shown here come from a male donor in good health and CMV-seronegative.

The chain has TRBV7-6 and TRBJ2-1, with 7 bases lining up with TRBD1. Germline V gene lookup returns CDR1 SGHVS and CDR2 FNYEAQ. Trimming took 5 bases from V and 0 from J; bases not matched to a gene: 4. The CDR3 has 15 residues. CDR3 bases: TGTGCCAGCAGCGCCAACAGGGGCTCCTACAATGAGCAGTTCTTC. Amino acid sequence: CASSANRGSYNEQFF.

The V call is TRBV7-2, the J call TRBJ1-5; tentative D call: TRBD1 (5 bases). Germline CDR1 and CDR2: SGHTA and FQGNSA. This CDR3 spans 13 amino acids. V lost 3 bases to trimming and J lost 4 bases, with 7 bases between them. Here the CDR3 DNA reads TGTGCCAGCAGCTTCGACAGAAATCAGCCCCAGCATTTT. Residues: CASSFDRNQPQHF. Drawing the rest from reference TRBV7-2 and TRBJ1-5, the complete variable domain is GAGVSQSPSNKVTEKGKDVELRCDPISGHTALYWYRQSLGQGLEFLIYFQGNSAPDKSGLPSDRFSAERTGGSVSTLTIQRTQQEDSAVYLCASSFDRNQPQHFGDGTRLSIL.

This clone was detected once. The J gene is TRBJ2-2, the V gene TRBV6-6, with TRBD2 identical over 9 bases. The V gene's germline CDR1 is MNHNY and CDR2 SVGAGI (reference sequence). CDR3 size: 16 residues. The V gene end was trimmed by 5 bases and the J gene end by 5 bases; junction bases not matched to a gene: 9. The CDR3 loop is CASSPIGGRGTGELFF. The CDR3, as DNA: TGTGCCAGCAGTCCCATCGGCGGGAGGGGGACCGGGGAGCTGTTTTTT.

The chain uses TRBV5-1 and TRBJ2-3; 8 bases map to TRBD1. Losses at the gene ends were 4 bases for V and 0 bases for J; bases not matched to a gene: 4. The CDR3 is 15 amino acids. Germline CDR1 SGHRS, CDR2 YFSETQ. CDR3 nucleotides: TGCGCCAGCAGCCCGGGACAGGCAAGCACAGATACGCAGTATTTT. Residues: CASSPGQASTDTQYF. The full variable domain, with the rest looked up from reference TRBV5-1 and TRBJ2-3, is KAGVTQTPRYLIKTRGQQVTLSCSPISGHRSVSWYQQTPGQGLQFLFEYFSETQRNKGNFPGRFSGRQFSNSRSEMNVSTLELGDSALYLCASSPGQASTDTQYFGPGTRLTVL.

This clone has more than one count but fewer than ten. The chain is built from TRBV30 and TRBJ1-5; a weak D match, TRBD1 (5 bases). The germline gives CDR1 GTSNPN, CDR2 SVGIG (reference sequence). V dropped 4 bases and J dropped 0 bases, with 16 bases sitting between them. The CDR3 is 16 amino acids. CDR3 residues: CAWKPRAGVSNQPQHF. Written as DNA, the CDR3 is TGTGCCTGGAAACCCCGGGCGGGGGTTAGCAATCAGCCCCAGCATTTT.

The chain recombines TRBV15 with TRBJ2-7; tentatively, D is TRBD2 (7 bases). The CDR3 covers 15 residues. The germline V and J ends were trimmed by 0 bases and 2 bases, with 11 bases remaining between them. Germline-derived CDR1 and CDR2 are LNHNV and YYDKDF (reference sequence). The CDR3 DNA follows: TGTGCCACCAGCAGAGATACAGGGAGGGCCTACGAGCAGTACTTC. This codes for CATSRDTGRAYEQYF.

V and J are TRBV6-5 and TRBJ2-5; weak D call: TRBD2 (6 bases). The V gene's germline CDR1 is MNHEY and CDR2 SVGAGI. This CDR3 spans 14 amino acids. Deletions cut 0 bases from V and 5 bases from J, with 10 bases between. This CDR3 is CASSYSGLRETQYF. For the CDR3, the DNA is TGTGCCAGCAGTTACTCGGGACTTCGGGAGACCCAGTACTTC.

V and J are TRBV7-8 and TRBJ1-3, with TRBD1 matching 7 bases. Unmatched junction bases numbered 4, after V lost 6 bases and J lost 2 bases. The CDR3 loop spans 14 amino acids. CDR1 and CDR2 (germline): SGHVS, FQNEAQ. In DNA form, the CDR3 reads TGTGCCAGCAGTCCCGGACAGGCTGGAAACACCATATATTTT. Translating gives CASSPGQAGNTIYF.

This clone occurred a few times. Other DNA sequences of this sample code for an identical CDR3. The CDR3, as DNA: TGTGCCAGCAGTTACTCGGCGGGCTCTGGAAACACCATATATTTT. Translating gives CASSYSAGSGNTIYF. The chain couples TRBV6-5 to TRBJ1-3; D not resolved. The CDR3 loop spans 15 amino acids. CDR1 MNHEY and CDR2 SVGAGI come from the germline V gene. The germline V and J ends were trimmed by 0 bases and 0 bases, with 6 bases remaining between them.

V is TRBV6-1 and J is TRBJ1-3; D is undetermined. CDR3 length equals 18 residues. V lost 1 base and J lost 1, with 17 bases in between. Germline CDR1 MNHNS, CDR2 SASEGT. The CDR3: CASSEERFFGSSGNTIYF. CDR3 DNA: TGTGCCAGCAGTGAAGAGAGGTTCTTCGGGTCTTCTGGAAACACCATATATTTT.

The rearrangement links TRBV30 to TRBJ2-3; possibly TRBD2 for D (6 bases). V lost 5 bases to trimming and J lost 0 bases, with 15 bases between them. The CDR3 runs to 15 residues. Germline V gives CDR1 GTSNPN, CDR2 SVGIG (reference sequence). CDR3 protein: CAWSRRTTSTDTQYF. The CDR3 nucleotides are TGTGCCTGGTCCAGACGGACTACTAGCACAGATACGCAGTATTTT.

This rearrangement joins TRBV10-3 to TRBJ2-7; 9 bases are shared with TRBD1. In germline, CDR1 is ENHRY, CDR2 SYGVKD. V dropped 6 bases and J dropped 5; count of bases not matched to a gene: 2. The CDR3 extends over 12 amino acids. CDR3 sequence: CAIRDRGDEQYF. CDR3 sequence (DNA): TGTGCCATCAGAGACAGGGGGGACGAGCAGTACTTC.

The chain couples TRBV6-1 to TRBJ1-5; 9 bases match TRBD1. The CDR3 sequence is 15 residues long. With 3 bases clipped from V and 5 bases from J, the junction kept 5 bases outside the gene matches. The V gene's germline CDR1 is MNHNS and CDR2 SASEGT. CDR3 residues: CASSEGTGFYQPQHF. The CDR3 DNA reads TGTGCCAGCAGTGAGGGGACAGGGTTTTATCAGCCCCAGCATTTT.

The chain couples TRBV19 to TRBJ1-5; no clear D. Trimming pared 5 bases from V and 11 bases from J, leaving 10 bases between. Germline assignment: CDR1 LNHDA and CDR2 SQIVND (reference sequence). The CDR3 has 11 amino acids. In DNA, the CDR3 is TGTGCCAGTAGTGAGGGAGAGTCCCAGCATTTT. Its translation: CASSEGESQHF. Full variable domain (rest looked up from reference TRBV19 and TRBJ1-5): DGGITQSPKYLFRKEGQNVTLSCEQNLNHDAMYWYRQDPGQGLRLIYYSQIVNDFQKGDIAEGYSVSREKKESFPLTVTSAQKNPTAFYLCASSEGESQHFGDGTRLSIL.

Only one count was recorded for this clone. CDR3 nucleotide sequence: TGTGCCAGCACTGGGACTAGTGGGACTATTTTCTCTTTTACCGGGGAGCTGTTTTTT. This encodes CASTGTSGTIFSFTGELFF. The chain couples TRBV28 to TRBJ2-2, with 8 bases that match TRBD2. The ends lost 7 bases at V and 5 bases at J; junction bases unmatched: 21. The CDR3 contains 19 residues. The germline gives CDR1 MDHEN, CDR2 SYDVKM.

The rearrangement joins TRBV28 to TRBJ2-4; the match to TRBD2 covers 13 bases. The V gene end was trimmed by 11 bases and the J gene end by 4 bases; junction bases not matched to a gene: 5. The CDR3 extends over 14 amino acids. Looked up from germline, CDR1 is MDHEN and CDR2 is SYDVKM. CDR3 nucleotides: TGTGCCTGCTCGGGACTAGCGGGAAAAAACATTCAGTACTTC. This sequence encodes CACSGLAGKNIQYF.

The V and J genes are TRBV12-5 and TRBJ2-1, with 9 bases matching TRBD1. This CDR3 has 18 amino acids. The germline gives CDR1 LGHNT, CDR2 FRNRAP. Trimming removed 3 bases from V and 0 bases from J; junction bases left unmatched: 9. In DNA form, the CDR3 reads TGTGCTAGTGGTTTCCACCCTTACAGGGGGCCCTCCTACAATGAGCAGTTCTTC. Protein sequence: CASGFHPYRGPSYNEQFF. The entire variable domain, with the rest obtained from reference TRBV12-5 and TRBJ2-1, is as follows: DARVTQTPRHKVTEMGQEVTMRCQPILGHNTVFWYRQTMMQGLELLAYFRNRAPLDDSGMPKDRFSAEMPDATLATLKIQPSEPRDSAVYFCASGFHPYRGPSYNEQFFGPGTRLTVL.

The V call is TRBV6-5, the J call TRBJ2-2; 9 bases are shared with TRBD1. The CDR3 has 15 amino acids. J was trimmed by 6 bases and V by 2 bases; bases with no gene match: 4. Germline V gives CDR1 MNHEY, CDR2 SVGAGI. This CDR3 reads CASSYPTGGAGELFF. The CDR3 coding sequence is TGTGCCAGCAGTTACCCGACAGGGGGGGCCGGGGAGCTGTTTTTT.

V gene TRBV13 combines with J gene TRBJ1-2; no firm D call. The CDR3 has 12 amino acids. Germline V gene lookup returns CDR1 PRHDT and CDR2 FYEKMQ (reference sequence). Trimming stripped 0 bases from V and 6 bases from J, with 5 bases between. CDR3 sequence reads: CASSLGEDGYTF. CDR3 nucleotide sequence: TGTGCCAGCAGCTTAGGGGAGGATGGCTACACCTTC.

The chain combines TRBV28 with TRBJ1-3, with 9 bases identical to TRBD1. With 6 bases clipped from V and 3 bases from J, the junction kept 3 bases outside the gene matches. Germline V CDR1 and CDR2: MDHEN, SYDVKM. This CDR3 has 14 amino acids. CDR3 in DNA: TGTGCCAGCAGCCCGGGACAGGGTGGAAACACCATATATTTT. Its translation: CASSPGQGGNTIYF.

V and J are TRBV30 and TRBJ1-5; D might be TRBD1 (5 bases). This CDR3 contains 13 residues. Trimming took off 6 bases at V and 7 bases at J, with 16 bases between the two ends. CDR1 is GTSNPN and CDR2 is SVGIG in the germline V gene (reference sequence). Written as DNA, the CDR3 is TGTGCCTGTGGGGGGACCCATCGGCAGCCCCAGCATTTT. This gives the protein CACGGTHRQPQHF.

In its sample, this clone was seen a few times. The V and J genes are TRBV30 and TRBJ2-1, with D perhaps matching TRBD2 (6 bases). The germline V and J ends were trimmed by 2 bases and 2 bases, with 13 bases remaining between them. This CDR3 comprises 15 residues. Germline CDR1 reads GTSNPN; CDR2 reads SVGIG (reference sequence). As DNA, the CDR3 is TGTGCCTGGAGTAAAGGTAGCGGAGCCTACAATGAGCAGTTCTTC. Protein sequence: CAWSKGSGAYNEQFF.

The chain has TRBV29-1 and TRBJ2-3; no clear D gene. The germline CDR1 and CDR2 sequences are SQVTM and ANQGSEA. The V and J ends lost 3 bases and 5 bases respectively, with 18 bases between them. The CDR3 has 15 residues. In nucleotides, the CDR3 is TGCAGCGTTGACGACGAGGCCACTGGTGAAGATACGCAGTATTTT. This translates into CSVDDEATGEDTQYF.

The chain is built from TRBV9 and TRBJ2-7; a weak D match, TRBD2 (6 bases). V was cut by 0 bases and J by 4 bases, with 14 bases left in between. The CDR3 totals 15 residues. The V gene's germline CDR1 is SGDLS and CDR2 YYNGEE. The CDR3 nucleotides are TGTGCCAGCAGCGTAGGAGGAGGGAATGGGTACGAGCAGTACTTC. It translates to CASSVGGGNGYEQYF.

This chain joins TRBV4-3 and TRBJ1-2; D is unresolved. The CDR3 consists of 16 residues. V lost 0 bases and J lost 4, with 15 bases in between. CDR1 and CDR2 from the germline V gene are LGHNA and YSLEER. The DNA of the CDR3 is TGCGCCAGCAGCCAAGATTACGGGATTCCGGGCTATGGCTACACCTTC. This codes for CASSQDYGIPGYGYTF.

The chain joins TRBV20-1 to TRBJ2-7; weak D call: TRBD2 (5 bases). Trimming cost V 3 bases and J 8 bases, with 11 bases left between them. Germline V CDR1 and CDR2: DFQATT, SNEGSKA (reference sequence). The CDR3 has 11 amino acids. The CDR3 protein is CSARSGIQQYF. The CDR3 nucleotides read TGCAGTGCTAGGTCGGGGATACAGCAGTACTTC.

The chain combines TRBV4-2 with TRBJ2-1; 8 nucleotides agree with TRBD2. Per germline, CDR1 LGHNA and CDR2 YNFKEQ. This CDR3 comprises 16 residues. V was clipped by 1 base and J by 5 bases; unmatched bases: 7. The CDR3 sequence: CASSQAPREGHNEQFF. CDR3 sequence (DNA): TGTGCCAGCAGCCAAGCGCCCCGGGAGGGCCACAATGAGCAGTTCTTC.

The V gene is TRBV7-6, the J gene TRBJ2-2; 10 nucleotides agree with TRBD2. This CDR3 is built from 18 residues. V shed 3 bases and J 2 bases; nucleotides not matched to a gene: 9. CDR1 is SGHVS, CDR2 FNYEAQ, per germline. The CDR3 coding sequence is TGTGCCAGCAGCTTGAGCCGAGCGGGAGGGCCTAACACCGGGGAGCTGTTTTTT. This sequence encodes CASSLSRAGGPNTGELFF.

CDR3 amino acids: CASSYKDIPQPQHF. CDR3 nucleotides: TGTGCCAGCAGTTATAAGGACATCCCCCAGCCCCAGCATTTT. The chain links TRBV6-5 to TRBJ1-5; the D gene is possibly TRBD1 (5 bases). The CDR3 extends over 14 amino acids. Germline CDR1 MNHEY, CDR2 SVGAGI. Trimming took 3 bases from V and 7 from J, leaving 13 bases between them.

About this clone: This same CDR3 is encoded by further DNA sequences in the sample. The chain uses TRBV29-1 and TRBJ2-5, with TRBD1 matching 12 bases. CDR1 is SQVTM, CDR2 ANQGSEA, per germline. V shed 6 bases and J 4 bases; nucleotides not matched to a gene: 6. The CDR3 is made up of 14 amino acids. The CDR3 loop is CSVRPGQGAETQYF. Written as DNA, the CDR3 is TGCAGCGTAAGGCCGGGACAGGGGGCAGAGACCCAGTACTTC.

There are a few counts of this clone. The rearrangement uses TRBV29-1 and TRBJ2-7; TRBD2 matches at 8 bases. With V trimmed by 4 bases and J by 1 base, 6 bases remained unmatched. The CDR3 is made up of 14 amino acids. The germline V gene has CDR1 SQVTM and CDR2 ANQGSEA. The CDR3 DNA sequence: TGCAGCGTTGCGCAGCGGGGGTTATCCTACGAGCAGTACTTC. This translates into CSVAQRGLSYEQYF.

The V gene is TRBV28, the J gene TRBJ2-3; D unresolved. The germline gives CDR1 MDHEN, CDR2 SYDVKM. The V end was cut by 2 bases, the J end by 6 bases, with 6 bases between. CDR3 length: 12 amino acids. This CDR3 is CASSLVSDTQYF. In DNA, the CDR3 is TGTGCCAGCAGTTTAGTGTCGGATACGCAGTATTTT.